Below are 28 T cell receptor beta chains sequenced from a single sample in a study of CD8 T cells in Susac syndrome. Random-hexamer reverse transcription was applied to about 0.5 to 1 ug RNA. TCRdb called the immunoSEQ multiplex PCR reads again in MiXCR, with one record for every CDR3 protein. The repertoire consists of more than 70,000 distinct CDR3 sequences, with approximately 95% occurring once and the leading ten covering around 0.3%. The sample consisted of CD8+ T cells from PBMCs. The receptors were gathered from a human donor in good health.

V is TRBV29-1 and J is TRBJ2-2; D is possibly TRBD1 or TRBD2 (6 bases each). V was pared by 6 bases and J by 4 bases, with 9 bases between. The CDR3 has 12 residues. Germline CDR1 SQVTM, CDR2 ANQGSEA. The CDR3: CSVRGVTGELFF. For the CDR3, the DNA is TGCAGCGTGAGGGGGGTCACCGGGGAGCTGTTTTTT.

The chain joins TRBV6-5 to TRBJ1-3; D perhaps matches TRBD1 (5 bases). The CDR3 is 15 residues long. From germline, CDR1 is MNHEY and CDR2 SVGAGI. The V and J ends lost 4 bases and 2 bases respectively, with 12 bases between them. The CDR3 loop reads CASSFQGTAGNTIYF. CDR3 DNA sequence: TGTGCCAGCAGTTTCCAGGGTACCGCTGGAAACACCATATATTTT.

This chain joins TRBV5-4 and TRBJ2-7, with 7 bases identical to TRBD1. The CDR3 runs to 13 residues. Germline-derived CDR1 and CDR2 are SGHNT and YYREEE (reference sequence). V trimming: 5 bases; J trimming: 7 bases; junction bases outside the gene matches: 9. The CDR3 nucleotides are TGTGCCAGCAGATCACAACAGGGGCGGGAGCAGTACTTC. It translates to CASRSQQGREQYF.

The V gene is TRBV9, the J gene TRBJ2-2; 8 nucleotides align to TRBD1. V was clipped by 2 bases and J by 7 bases; unmatched bases: 4. Germline V gene data show CDR1 as SGDLS and CDR2 as YYNGEE. The CDR3 contains 14 residues. CDR3 sequence reads: CASSVTGGIGELFF. CDR3 DNA: TGTGCCAGCAGCGTTACAGGGGGGATCGGGGAGCTGTTTTTT.

The gene calls are TRBV9 and TRBJ2-3, with TRBD1 matching over 11 bases. Trimming at V came to 0 bases and at J to 2 bases, leaving 2 bases not matched to a gene. Germline loops: CDR1 SGDLS, CDR2 YYNGEE. The CDR3 is made up of 16 amino acids. CDR3 sequence reads: CASSVGGQGATDTQYF. The CDR3 DNA sequence: TGTGCCAGCAGCGTAGGCGGACAGGGGGCCACAGATACGCAGTATTTT.

This chain uses TRBV13 with TRBJ2-5, with 10 nucleotides matching TRBD2. V was clipped by 5 bases and J by 3 bases; unmatched bases: 9. The CDR3 is 16 amino acids. The germline V gene encodes CDR1 PRHDT and CDR2 FYEKMQ (reference sequence). In DNA form, the CDR3 reads TGTGCCAGCAGCGGAGGGCTAGCGGGGGATAAAGAGACCCAGTACTTC. As protein: CASSGGLAGDKETQYF.

This chain connects TRBV2 to TRBJ1-5; TRBD1 matches at 9 bases. Germline lookup yields CDR1 SNHLY and CDR2 FYNNEI. V lost 4 bases to trimming and J lost 0 bases; unmatched junction nucleotides: 1. The CDR3 covers 15 residues. The CDR3 DNA is TGTGCCAGCAGTGCGACAGGGGGTAGCAATCAGCCCCAGCATTTT. The encoded protein is CASSATGGSNQPQHF.

V and J are TRBV15 and TRBJ1-2; D might be TRBD1 (6 bases). The CDR3 loop spans 13 amino acids. Between the trimmed V and J ends, which lost 4 bases and 8 bases, there was a span of 14 bases. The V gene's germline CDR1 is LNHNV and CDR2 YYDKDF (reference sequence). CDR3 region: CATSTGGAEGYTF. CDR3 bases: TGTGCCACCAGCACCGGGGGCGCGGAGGGCTACACCTTC.

This clonotype was observed once. The chain recombines TRBV27 with TRBJ2-1, with 8 bases lining up with TRBD2. The V gene end was trimmed by 5 bases and the J gene end by 0 bases; junction bases not matched to a gene: 9. CDR3 length equals 17 residues. The germline V gene has CDR1 MNHEY and CDR2 SMNVEV (reference sequence). The CDR3 nucleotides are TGTGCCAGCAGTCCCCCCCCAGGACTAGCCTCCTACAATGAGCAGTTCTTC. Translation: CASSPPPGLASYNEQFF.

The rearrangement uses TRBV7-2 and TRBJ1-1; D gene ambiguous. Germline loops: CDR1 SGHTA, CDR2 FQGNSA. Between the trimmed V and J ends, which lost 2 bases and 1 base, there was a span of 11 bases. This CDR3 comprises 15 residues. This chain's CDR3 is CASSLREYSNTEAFF. The CDR3 coding sequence is TGTGCCAGCAGCTTAAGGGAATATTCGAACACTGAAGCTTTCTTT.

The chain uses TRBV11-2 and TRBJ1-2; D might be TRBD1 (6 bases). V lost 3 bases, J lost 6 bases, and 26 bases lay in between. CDR1 and CDR2 from the germline V gene are SGHAT and FQNNGV. The CDR3 loop spans 18 amino acids. CDR3 DNA sequence: TGTGCCAGCAGCTTCCTAGCCCCCCTTCGCGGGGGCGCAAATGGCTACACCTTC. Protein product: CASSFLAPLRGGANGYTF.

CDR3 residues: CATSRGPGAIMDTGELFF. In DNA form, the CDR3 reads TGTGCCACCAGCAGGGGACCAGGGGCTATTATGGACACCGGGGAGCTGTTTTTT. The rearrangement links TRBV15 to TRBJ2-2, with a possible D match to TRBD1 (6 bases). The CDR3 is 18 amino acids. V was cut by 3 bases and J by 3 bases, with 20 bases left in between. CDR1 and CDR2 from the germline V gene are LNHNV and YYDKDF (reference sequence).

CDR3 sequence: CASSPDREETQYF. CDR3 sequence (DNA): TGCGCCAGCAGTCCGGACAGGGAAGAGACCCAGTACTTC. The J gene is TRBJ2-5, the V gene TRBV4-1; 8 bases fit TRBD1. The CDR3 is 13 residues long. Germline-derived CDR1 and CDR2 are MGHRA and YSYEKL. With V trimmed by 6 bases and J by 3 bases, 3 bases remained unmatched.

This chain uses TRBV27 with TRBJ1-1; D not resolved. Germline CDR1 reads MNHEY; CDR2 reads SMNVEV (reference sequence). This CDR3 spans 13 amino acids. V lost 2 bases and J 4 bases, leaving 8 bases between the germline ends. CDR3 in DNA: TGTGCCAGCAGTTTAGCCGGAAGCACTGAAGCTTTCTTT. Protein product: CASSLAGSTEAFF.

This rearrangement joins TRBV5-4 to TRBJ2-7; D possibly corresponds to TRBD1 (6 bases). With 0 bases removed from V and 2 bases from J, the gap between germline ends came to 15 bases. Looked up from germline, CDR1 is SGHNT and CDR2 is YYREEE (reference sequence). CDR3 length: 16 residues. For the CDR3, the DNA is TGTGCCAGCAGCTTGGAGTGGGGGCCTAACCCCTACGAGCAGTACTTC. Its protein product is CASSLEWGPNPYEQYF.

This chain links TRBV30 with TRBJ2-1; D call uncertain. The V end lost 4 bases, the J end lost 5 bases, and 15 bases lay between the germline ends. The V gene's germline CDR1 is GTSNPN and CDR2 SVGIG (reference sequence). The CDR3 runs to 14 residues. CDR3 DNA: TGTGCCTGGACCCCGCCCCCGTTTCACAATGAGCAGTTCTTC. Protein: CAWTPPPFHNEQFF.

This sequence joins TRBV13 and TRBJ1-1; 7 bases are a match to TRBD1. J gave up 8 bases and V 0 bases, and 6 bases lay outside the gene matches. Germline values: CDR1 PRHDT, CDR2 FYEKMQ (reference sequence). The CDR3 loop spans 14 amino acids. CDR3 bases: TGTGCCAGCAGCTTAGGGAGGGGGCAACGGGAAGCTTTCTTT. Translating it yields CASSLGRGQREAFF.

The chain employs TRBV2 and TRBJ2-1; a weak D match, TRBD1 (5 bases). The length of the CDR3 is 14 residues. Germline V lookup: CDR1 SNHLY, CDR2 FYNNEI. V was trimmed by 4 bases and J by 2 bases, leaving 9 bases between them. The CDR3: CASSAQGTYNEQFF. The DNA for the CDR3 is TGTGCCAGCAGTGCGCAGGGTACCTACAATGAGCAGTTCTTC.

The rearrangement joins TRBV6-6 to TRBJ1-2, with D tentatively TRBD1 (5 bases). Germline V CDR1 and CDR2: MNHNY, SVGAGI (reference sequence). V was pared by 6 bases and J by 5 bases, with 10 bases between. The CDR3 extends over 12 amino acids. The CDR3 loop is CASSQGPYGYTF. CDR3 bases: TGTGCCAGCAGCCAGGGCCCGTATGGCTACACCTTC.

In its sample, this clonotype was seen once. This chain joins TRBV7-9 and TRBJ1-4, with 9 positions matching TRBD1. Germline V gives CDR1 SEHNR, CDR2 FQNEAQ (reference sequence). V gave up 4 bases and J gave up 8 bases; unmatched junction bases: 8. The CDR3 totals 15 residues. The CDR3 reads CASSSPRDRAEKLFF. In DNA form, the CDR3 reads TGTGCCAGCAGCTCTCCCCGGGACAGGGCCGAAAAACTGTTTTTT.

The gene calls are TRBV19 and TRBJ1-1; 8 bases line up with TRBD1. The germline CDR1 and CDR2 sequences are LNHDA and SQIVND (reference sequence). J gave up 5 bases and V 9 bases, and 8 bases lay outside the gene matches. This CDR3 has 13 residues. Here the CDR3 reads CASRTGTGTEAFF. In nucleotides, the CDR3 is TGTGCCAGCAGGACAGGGACGGGAACTGAAGCTTTCTTT.

V gene TRBV5-4 combines with J gene TRBJ2-7, with no clear D. This CDR3 region has 14 residues. With 3 bases removed from V and 0 bases from J, the gap between germline ends came to 10 bases. Looked up from germline, CDR1 is SGHNT and CDR2 is YYREEE (reference sequence). CDR3: CASSSPTDSYEQYF. CDR3 sequence (DNA): TGTGCCAGCAGCTCCCCGACGGACTCCTACGAGCAGTACTTC.

The CDR3 coding sequence is TGTGCCAGCGGGGGGGCCTCCTACAATGAGCAGTTCTTC. Residues: CASGGASYNEQFF. The chain uses TRBV3-1 and TRBJ2-1; D may be TRBD2 (7 bases). The V gene lost 8 bases and the J gene lost 0 bases, with 8 bases spanning the gap. The CDR3 is made up of 13 amino acids. Germline-derived CDR1 and CDR2 are LGHDT and YNNKEL (reference sequence).

The chain uses TRBV7-9 and TRBJ2-3; D might be TRBD1 (6 bases). Trimming left V 1 base short and J 2 bases short, with 7 bases between. The CDR3 sequence is 14 residues long. Germline V gene lookup returns CDR1 SEHNR and CDR2 FQNEAQ (reference sequence). The CDR3 sequence: CASSLGDITDTQYF. DNA for the CDR3: TGTGCCAGCAGCTTAGGGGACATCACAGATACGCAGTATTTT.

This clonotype was seen once. J is TRBJ2-2 and V is TRBV6-2 or TRBV6-3; no definite D call. V was pared by 7 bases and J by 6 bases, with 12 bases between. Germline V lookup: CDR1 MNHEY, CDR2 SVGEGT. CDR3 length: 13 residues. CDR3 DNA sequence: TGTGCCAGCACCCTTTGGGTTCCCGGGGAGCTGTTTTTT. This translates into CASTLWVPGELFF.

The CDR3 DNA reads as TGTGCCAGCAGCCAAGGCCGGGGGGGCCGCACAGATACGCAGTATTTT. Translating it yields CASSQGRGGRTDTQYF. The chain couples TRBV3-1 to TRBJ2-3; TRBD2 matches 8 bases. J gave up 1 base and V 1 base, and 4 bases lay outside the gene matches. This CDR3 comprises 16 residues. Per the germline V gene, CDR1 is LGHDT and CDR2 is YNNKEL (reference sequence).

The chain recombines TRBV14 with TRBJ1-6; possibly TRBD1 for D (5 bases). The CDR3 length is 14 residues. With 3 bases removed from V and 5 bases from J, the gap between germline ends came to 8 bases. The germline V gene has CDR1 SGHDN and CDR2 FVKESK. The CDR3 reads CASSHRQHNSPLHF. CDR3 bases: TGTGCCAGCAGCCACCGACAGCATAATTCACCCCTCCACTTT. The whole variable domain, filled in from reference TRBV14 and TRBJ1-6, reads EAGVTQFPSHSVIEKGQTVTLRCDPISGHDNLYWYRRVMGKEIKFLLHFVKESKQDESGMPNNRFLAERTGGTYSTLKVQPAELEDSGVYFCASSHRQHNSPLHFGNGTRLTVT.

This chain connects TRBV6-1 to TRBJ2-7; D remains unclear. V lost 10 bases, J lost 1 base, and 5 bases lay in between. CDR1 and CDR2 from the germline V gene are MNHNS and SASEGT. The CDR3 sequence is 10 residues long. CDR3 in DNA: TGTGCCACCACATCCTACGAGCAGTACTTC. Encoded protein: CATTSYEQYF.